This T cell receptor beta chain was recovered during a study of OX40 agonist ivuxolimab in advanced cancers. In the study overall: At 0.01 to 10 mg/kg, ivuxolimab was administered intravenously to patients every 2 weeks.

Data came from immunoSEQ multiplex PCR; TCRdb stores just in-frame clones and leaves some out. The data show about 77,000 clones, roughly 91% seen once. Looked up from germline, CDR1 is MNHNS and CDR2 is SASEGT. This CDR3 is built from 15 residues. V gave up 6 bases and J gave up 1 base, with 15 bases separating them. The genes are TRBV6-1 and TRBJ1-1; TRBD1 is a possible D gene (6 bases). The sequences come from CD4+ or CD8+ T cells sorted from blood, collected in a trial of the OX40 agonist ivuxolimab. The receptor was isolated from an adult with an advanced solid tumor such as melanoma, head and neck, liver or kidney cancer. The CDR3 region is CASRAEGGPNTEAFF. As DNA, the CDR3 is TGTGCCAGCAGAGCCGAGGGGGGGCCGAACACTGAAGCTTTCTTT.